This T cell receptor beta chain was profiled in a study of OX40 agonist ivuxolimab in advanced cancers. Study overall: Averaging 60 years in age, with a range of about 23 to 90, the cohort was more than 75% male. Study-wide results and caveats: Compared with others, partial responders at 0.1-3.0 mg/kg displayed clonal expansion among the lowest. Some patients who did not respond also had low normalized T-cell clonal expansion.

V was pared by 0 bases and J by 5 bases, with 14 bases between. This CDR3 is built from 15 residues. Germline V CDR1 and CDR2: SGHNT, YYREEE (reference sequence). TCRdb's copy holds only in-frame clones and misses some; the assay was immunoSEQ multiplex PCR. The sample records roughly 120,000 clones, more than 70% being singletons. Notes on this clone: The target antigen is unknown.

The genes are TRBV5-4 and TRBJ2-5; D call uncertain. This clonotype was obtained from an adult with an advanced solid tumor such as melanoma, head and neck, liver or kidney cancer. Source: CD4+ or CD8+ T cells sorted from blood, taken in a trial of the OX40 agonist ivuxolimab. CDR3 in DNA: TGTGCCAGCAGCTTGGAAGGTCTATCGAGGGAGACCCAGTACTTC. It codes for CASSLEGLSRETQYF.